Shown below are 12 T cell receptor beta chains from a single sample sequenced in a study of blood T cell repertoires in COVID-19. Sequencing was performed with immunoSEQ multiplex PCR; in TCRdb, only in-frame clones are kept and a portion is missing. This repertoire shows approximately 90,000 clones, roughly 82% found once; its top ten account for about 25%. Sequenced sample: peripheral blood. The receptors derive from a man aged 55 to 70 with acute or convalescent COVID-19.

The chain couples TRBV7-9 to TRBJ1-4; 8 positions agree with TRBD1. Trimming removed 4 bases from V and 4 bases from J; junction bases left unmatched: 2. Per germline, CDR1 SEHNR and CDR2 FQNEAQ (reference sequence). The CDR3 is 14 residues long. CDR3 residues: CASSSDRDNEKLFF. The CDR3 coding sequence is TGTGCCAGCAGCTCGGACAGGGATAATGAAAAACTGTTTTTT.

The rearrangement links TRBV30 to TRBJ1-2, with TRBD1 as a possible D gene (5 bases). CDR1 and CDR2 from the germline V gene are GTSNPN and SVGIG (reference sequence). The CDR3 totals 11 residues. Trimming took off 2 bases at V and 9 bases at J, with 10 bases between the two ends. The CDR3, as DNA: TGTGCCTGGAGTCGCAGGGAACGCTACACCTTC. Translation: CAWSRRERYTF.

The chain carries TRBV28 and TRBJ1-4; TRBD1 matches 7 bases. The CDR3 spans 15 residues. J was trimmed by 4 bases and V by 2 bases; bases with no gene match: 4. Germline CDR1 MDHEN, CDR2 SYDVKM. CDR3 in amino acids: CASSLPQGNNEKLFF. The DNA for the CDR3 is TGTGCCAGCAGTTTACCACAGGGGAATAATGAAAAACTGTTTTTT.

The chain joins TRBV19 to TRBJ1-2; no definite D call. V lost 5 bases and J 2 bases, leaving 9 bases between the germline ends. From germline, CDR1 is LNHDA and CDR2 SQIVND (reference sequence). This CDR3 has 13 residues. CDR3 residues: CASSPGWNYGYTF. The DNA for the CDR3 is TGTGCCAGTAGTCCAGGTTGGAACTATGGCTACACCTTC.

The chain links TRBV7-9 to TRBJ1-3, with 7 bases identical to TRBD1. The germline gives CDR1 SEHNR, CDR2 FQNEAQ (reference sequence). Trimming took 7 bases from V and 0 from J; bases not matched to a gene: 9. The CDR3 spans 16 residues. Here the CDR3 DNA reads TGTGCCAGCAAAAGAGGGGGCCAGAGCTCTGGAAACACCATATATTTT. Protein: CASKRGGQSSGNTIYF.

In this sample, this clone turned up a few times. J is TRBJ2-7 and V is TRBV11-2; 7 nucleotides agree with TRBD2. This CDR3 region has 15 residues. J was trimmed by 0 bases and V by 2 bases; bases with no gene match: 4. Germline lookup yields CDR1 SGHAT and CDR2 FQNNGV. The CDR3 is CASSLRREYSYEQYF. The CDR3 DNA reads as TGTGCCAGCAGCTTAAGGCGGGAGTACTCCTACGAGCAGTACTTC. Using reference TRBV11-2 and TRBJ2-7 for the parts outside the CDR3, the full variable domain is EAGVAQSPRYKIIEKRQSVAFWCNPISGHATLYWYQQILGQGPKLLIQFQNNGVVDDSQLPKDRFSAERLKGVDSTLKIQPAKLEDSAVYLCASSLRREYSYEQYFGPGTRLTVT.

The V gene is TRBV7-9, the J gene TRBJ1-4, with TRBD1 matching over 8 bases. V gave up 5 bases and J gave up 3 bases; unmatched junction bases: 5. CDR3 length equals 15 residues. Germline CDR1 SEHNR, CDR2 FQNEAQ (reference sequence). This CDR3 reads CASSGRGQANEKLFF. The CDR3 DNA is TGTGCCAGCAGCGGGCGGGGACAGGCTAATGAAAAACTGTTTTTT.

The chain links TRBV14 to TRBJ1-1; tentatively, D is TRBD1 (6 bases). Trimming left V 0 bases short and J 0 bases short, with 14 bases between. CDR1 is SGHDN and CDR2 is FVKESK in the germline V gene. This CDR3 is built from 17 residues. CDR3 loop: CASSQDVRGALNTEAFF. CDR3 in DNA: TGTGCCAGCAGCCAAGATGTACGGGGGGCCTTGAACACTGAAGCTTTCTTT.

The sample holds one count of this clone. The J gene is TRBJ1-1, the V gene TRBV19; D is undetermined. Between the trimmed V and J ends, which lost 3 bases and 0 bases, there was a span of 17 bases. This CDR3 spans 17 amino acids. Germline V lookup: CDR1 LNHDA, CDR2 SQIVND (reference sequence). In nucleotides, the CDR3 is TGTGCCAGTAGTATCCCTTATTATGGCAGAATGAACACTGAAGCTTTCTTT. It is translated as CASSIPYYGRMNTEAFF.

The sample holds one count of this clone. The chain uses TRBV11-3 and TRBJ2-2, with D possibly matching TRBD1 (6 bases). Deletions cut 4 bases from V and 0 bases from J, with 12 bases between. Per germline, CDR1 SGHNT and CDR2 YENEEA. CDR3 length: 16 residues. CDR3 region: CASSSLYRANTGELFF. The DNA for the CDR3 is TGTGCCAGCAGCTCCCTCTACAGGGCGAACACCGGGGAGCTGTTTTTT.

The V and J genes are TRBV4-1 and TRBJ1-2; 9 positions agree with TRBD1. Germline-derived CDR1 and CDR2 are MGHRA and YSYEKL. This CDR3 is built from 16 residues. After removal of 2 bases from V and 6 bases from J, the junction contained 10 bases not matched to a gene. The CDR3 DNA is TGCGCCAGCAGCCAACCCGGACAGGGGAATTCTCATGGCTACACCTTC. Protein sequence: CASSQPGQGNSHGYTF.

This chain connects TRBV5-1 to TRBJ2-5; 11 bases match TRBD1. The CDR3 length is 14 residues. The J segment lost 4 bases and the V segment lost 4 bases, leaving 3 bases of the junction unmatched. Germline V gene lookup returns CDR1 SGHRS and CDR2 YFSETQ. CDR3 DNA sequence: TGCGCCAGCAGCGCAGGGACAGGGGGAGAGACCCAGTACTTC. Its translation: CASSAGTGGETQYF.